A single sample gave rise to the 28 T cell receptor beta chains below, sequenced in a study of CXCR3-negative and CXCR3-positive naive CD8 T cells. The study made its TRB cDNA libraries by 5' RACE, adding UMI labels. TCRdb reprocessed the 5' RACE reads and stores each CDR3 protein as one record, lacking DNA. The table for this sample gives about 140,000 distinct CDR3 sequences. These TCRs' antigens remain unknown. Study-wide findings and caveats: More hydrophobic TRB CDR3s were found in CXCR3-positive naive cells than in CXCR3-negative naive cells.

The sample taken for sequencing was naive CXCR3+ CD8+ T cells from blood. The subset denotes: CD45RO-CCR7+CD27+CD95- naive CD8+ T cells expressing CXCR3 (TNR3+). The receptors were gathered from a human donor in good health. Some clones in this sample may be carry-over from other donors' samples.

The chain has TRBV20-1 and TRBJ2-7; TCRdb lists TRBD2, though no DNA is available to test this call. The germline gives CDR1 DFQATT, CDR2 SNEGSKA (reference sequence). The CDR3 is 14 residues long. The CDR3: CSASQRLVPYEQYF.

The V call is TRBV2, the J call TRBJ1-2; as DNA is missing, the TRBD1 call by TCRdb cannot be tested. CDR1 SNHLY and CDR2 FYNNEI come from the germline V gene. The CDR3 contains 15 residues. CDR3 in amino acids: CASSAGTGKSYGYTF. Combining the CDR3 with reference TRBV2 and TRBJ1-2 gives the whole variable domain EPEVTQTPSHQVTQMGQEVILRCVPISNHLYFYWYRQILGQKVEFLVSFYNNEISEKSEIFDDQFSVERPDGSNFTLKIRSTKLEDSAMYFCASSAGTGKSYGYTFGSGTRLTVV.

The chain uses TRBV12-3 or TRBV12-4 and TRBJ2-2; TCRdb names TRBD1, which stays unverified in the absence of DNA. The CDR3 has 16 amino acids. This CDR3 is CASIVFDRRNTGELFF.

This chain uses TRBV28 with TRBJ2-3. The germline V gene has CDR1 MDHEN and CDR2 SYDVKM. The CDR3 length is 13 residues. The CDR3 protein is CASSLAWTDTQYF.

The rearrangement joins TRBV9 to TRBJ2-3; checking the TCRdb D call of TRBD1 is not possible without DNA. The CDR3 runs 13 residues. Germline CDR1 and CDR2: SGDLS and YYNGEE. This CDR3 reads CASSDGGPDTQYF.

The V and J genes are TRBV11-2 and TRBJ1-2. Germline V gene sequence: CDR1 SGHAT, CDR2 FQNNGV. The CDR3 is 16 amino acids. CDR3 in amino acids: CASSLTPGRYDYGYTF.

The V and J genes are TRBV6-5 and TRBJ1-2; there is no DNA to check the TCRdb D call of TRBD1. CDR1 is MNHEY and CDR2 is SVGAGI in the germline V gene. The CDR3 has 14 residues. The CDR3 sequence: CASSAQGSNYGYTF.

The chain carries TRBV20-1 and TRBJ2-7; TCRdb proposes TRBD1, but this gene call is untestable without DNA. The CDR3 sequence is 13 residues long. Germline V gene data show CDR1 as DFQATT and CDR2 as SNEGSKA (reference sequence). The CDR3 protein is CSAHLRGTEEQYF.

The genes are TRBV28 and TRBJ2-5; TCRdb's assignment of TRBD2 cannot be checked, as there is no DNA. The germline gives CDR1 MDHEN, CDR2 SYDVKM. The CDR3 has 16 amino acids. CDR3 amino acids: CASSLGLAQYQETQYF.

The rearrangement links TRBV28 to TRBJ2-3; the D call from TCRdb, TRBD2, cannot be confirmed without DNA. This CDR3 is built from 17 residues. Germline V gives CDR1 MDHEN, CDR2 SYDVKM. The CDR3 protein is CASSLLAGGLGTDTQYF.

This chain uses TRBV6-2 or TRBV6-3 with TRBJ2-1; TCRdb's D call, TRBD2, is unchecked because there is no DNA. Germline CDR1 reads MNHEY; CDR2 reads SVGEGT. CDR3 size: 17 residues. The CDR3 spells CASSSLATGPSYNEQFF.

The chain combines TRBV20-1 with TRBJ2-7. The CDR3 contains 11 residues. Germline loops: CDR1 DFQATT, CDR2 SNEGSKA (reference sequence). CDR3 sequence reads: CSAGYNYEQYF.

The chain couples TRBV29-1 to TRBJ1-1; TCRdb outputs TRBD1, but without DNA this stays unchecked. The length of the CDR3 is 15 residues. Germline CDR1 reads SQVTM; CDR2 reads ANQGSEA. The CDR3 protein is CSVEEVGHRNTEAFF.

This rearrangement joins TRBV7-6 to TRBJ2-4; checking the TCRdb D call of TRBD1 is not possible without DNA. This CDR3 has 15 amino acids. Germline CDR1 reads SGHVS; CDR2 reads FNYEAQ. The CDR3 region is CASSLRAWQGNIQYF.

This chain connects TRBV6-5 to TRBJ2-1. The CDR3 runs 15 residues. Per the germline V gene, CDR1 is MNHEY and CDR2 is SVGAGI. The CDR3 reads CASSYLLGNNNEQFF.

The chain uses TRBV7-6 and TRBJ2-7; TCRdb's D call of TRBD1 is untestable without DNA. The CDR3 has 15 amino acids. Per the germline V gene, CDR1 is SGHVS and CDR2 is FNYEAQ. This CDR3 reads CASSPTPGTGFGQYF.

The V gene is TRBV4-1, the J gene TRBJ2-1; the D call of TRBD1 rests on TCRdb alone, since no DNA is present to check it. The V gene's germline CDR1 is MGHRA and CDR2 YSYEKL. The CDR3 is made up of 12 amino acids. This CDR3 is CASGGGGSEQFF.

The chain is built from TRBV4-3 and TRBJ2-3. The CDR3 spans 17 residues. From germline, CDR1 is LGHNA and CDR2 YSLEER. The CDR3 spells CASSQEGWGTLGDTQYF.

The rearrangement links TRBV20-1 to TRBJ2-7; TCRdb proposes TRBD2, but this gene call is untestable without DNA. The CDR3 has 16 residues. CDR1 and CDR2 (germline): DFQATT, SNEGSKA (reference sequence). CDR3 amino acids: CSARGGGATYSYEQYF.

CDR3 amino acids: CASSLLGQGRYEQYF. The rearrangement uses TRBV7-9 and TRBJ2-7; the D call from TCRdb, TRBD1, cannot be confirmed without DNA. Germline V gene sequence: CDR1 SEHNR, CDR2 FQNEAQ (reference sequence). CDR3 length: 15 amino acids.

The chain recombines TRBV7-9 with TRBJ2-1; TCRdb's D call, TRBD2, is unchecked because there is no DNA. Germline CDR1 reads SEHNR; CDR2 reads FQNEAQ (reference sequence). CDR3 size: 17 residues. CDR3: CASSSERRAPSYNEQFF.

V and J are TRBV29-1 and TRBJ2-1; checking the TCRdb D call of TRBD2 is not possible without DNA. From germline, CDR1 is SQVTM and CDR2 ANQGSEA. The CDR3 totals 12 residues. The chain's CDR3 is CSAVGPFGEQFF.

V is TRBV27 and J is TRBJ2-7; the D call from TCRdb, TRBD1, cannot be confirmed without DNA. The CDR3 extends over 16 amino acids. Per germline, CDR1 MNHEY and CDR2 SMNVEV (reference sequence). The CDR3 loop reads CASSFIGTGGIYEQYF.

This chain joins TRBV2 and TRBJ2-5; TCRdb designates TRBD2, a call that cannot be tested without DNA. CDR3 length: 15 residues. In germline, CDR1 is SNHLY, CDR2 FYNNEI. Here the CDR3 reads CASRGSSGAQETQYF.

CDR3 sequence reads: CASSIVDYNEQFF. The chain links TRBV19 to TRBJ2-1. This CDR3 comprises 13 residues. The germline V gene has CDR1 LNHDA and CDR2 SQIVND (reference sequence). Full variable domain (remainder filled in from reference TRBV19 and TRBJ2-1): DGGITQSPKYLFRKEGQNVTLSCEQNLNHDAMYWYRQDPGQGLRLIYYSQIVNDFQKGDIAEGYSVSREKKESFPLTVTSAQKNPTAFYLCASSIVDYNEQFFGPGTRLTVL.

This chain joins TRBV15 and TRBJ1-3; TCRdb names TRBD1, which stays unverified in the absence of DNA. The CDR3 spans 17 residues. Germline V gene sequence: CDR1 LNHNV, CDR2 YYDKDF (reference sequence). CDR3: CATSRDWTGNSGNTIYF.

This sequence joins TRBV20-1 and TRBJ2-3; the D gene TCRdb calls, TRBD2, cannot be checked with no DNA. Germline V gene lookup returns CDR1 DFQATT and CDR2 SNEGSKA (reference sequence). The CDR3 consists of 16 residues. CDR3 sequence reads: CSAPILAEEYTDTQYF.

The rearrangement links TRBV20-1 to TRBJ2-7; the TCRdb call, TRBD2, lacks DNA for checking. Germline-derived CDR1 and CDR2 are DFQATT and SNEGSKA (reference sequence). CDR3 length: 15 residues. The CDR3 reads CSARDMEVGGGEQYF.